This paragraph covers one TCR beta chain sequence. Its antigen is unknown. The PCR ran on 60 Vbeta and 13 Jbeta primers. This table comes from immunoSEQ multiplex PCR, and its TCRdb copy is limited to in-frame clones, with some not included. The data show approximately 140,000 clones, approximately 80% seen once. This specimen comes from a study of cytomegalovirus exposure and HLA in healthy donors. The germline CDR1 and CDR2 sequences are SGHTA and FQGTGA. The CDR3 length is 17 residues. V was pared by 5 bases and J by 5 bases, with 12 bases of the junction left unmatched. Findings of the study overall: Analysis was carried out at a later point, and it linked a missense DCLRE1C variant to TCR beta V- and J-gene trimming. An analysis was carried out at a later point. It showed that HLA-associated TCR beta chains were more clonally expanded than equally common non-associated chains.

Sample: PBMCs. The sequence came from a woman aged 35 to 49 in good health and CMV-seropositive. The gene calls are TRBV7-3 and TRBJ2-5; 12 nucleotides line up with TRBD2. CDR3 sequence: CASSPGLAGGRWETQYF. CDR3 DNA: TGTGCCAGCAGCCCCGGTCTAGCGGGGGGGCGGTGGGAGACCCAGTACTTC.